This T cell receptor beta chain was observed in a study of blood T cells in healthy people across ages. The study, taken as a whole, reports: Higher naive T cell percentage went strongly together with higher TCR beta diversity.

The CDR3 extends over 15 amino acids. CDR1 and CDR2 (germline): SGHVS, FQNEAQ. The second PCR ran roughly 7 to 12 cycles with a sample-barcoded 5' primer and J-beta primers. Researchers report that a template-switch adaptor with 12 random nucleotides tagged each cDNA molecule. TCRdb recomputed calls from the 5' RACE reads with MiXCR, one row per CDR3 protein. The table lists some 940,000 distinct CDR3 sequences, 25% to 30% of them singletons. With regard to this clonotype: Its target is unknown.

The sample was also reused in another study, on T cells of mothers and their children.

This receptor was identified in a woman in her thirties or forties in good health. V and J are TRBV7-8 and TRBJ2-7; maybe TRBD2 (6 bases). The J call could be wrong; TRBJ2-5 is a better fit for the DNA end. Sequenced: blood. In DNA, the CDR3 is TGTGCCAGCAGCTTACCGGGAGACAAACAAGAGACCCAGTACTTC. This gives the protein CASSLPGDKQETQYF.